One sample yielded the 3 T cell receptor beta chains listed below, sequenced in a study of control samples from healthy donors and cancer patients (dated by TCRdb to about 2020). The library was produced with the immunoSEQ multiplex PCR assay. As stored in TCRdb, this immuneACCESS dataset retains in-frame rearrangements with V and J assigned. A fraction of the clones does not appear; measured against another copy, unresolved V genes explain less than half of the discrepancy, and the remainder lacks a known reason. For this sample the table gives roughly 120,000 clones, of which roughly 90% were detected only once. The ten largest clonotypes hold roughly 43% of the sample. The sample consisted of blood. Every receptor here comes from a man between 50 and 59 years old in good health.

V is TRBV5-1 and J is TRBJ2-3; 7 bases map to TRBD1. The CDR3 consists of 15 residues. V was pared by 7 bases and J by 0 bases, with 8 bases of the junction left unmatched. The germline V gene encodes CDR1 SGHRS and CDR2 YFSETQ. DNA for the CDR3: TGCGCCAGCCTTCTTGGGACAGATAGCACAGATACGCAGTATTTT. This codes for CASLLGTDSTDTQYF.

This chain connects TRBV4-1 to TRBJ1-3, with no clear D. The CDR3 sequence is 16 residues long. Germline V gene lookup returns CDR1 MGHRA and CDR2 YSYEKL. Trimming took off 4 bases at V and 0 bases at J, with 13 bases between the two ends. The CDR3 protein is CASSPRALSSGNTIYF. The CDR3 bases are TGCGCCAGCAGCCCTAGGGCCCTAAGCTCTGGAAACACCATATATTTT.

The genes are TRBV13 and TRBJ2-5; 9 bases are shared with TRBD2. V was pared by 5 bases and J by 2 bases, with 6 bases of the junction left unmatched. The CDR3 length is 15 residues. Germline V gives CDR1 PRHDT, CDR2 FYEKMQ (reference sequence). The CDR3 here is CASSLGLAIQETQYF. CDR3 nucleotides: TGTGCCAGCAGCCTGGGACTAGCAATACAAGAGACCCAGTACTTC.